These 15 T cell receptor beta chains were sequenced from one sample in a study. Using its own MiXCR run on the RT-PCR reads, TCRdb lists one record per CDR3 protein. The sample lists about 700,000 distinct CDR3 sequences; about 14% were seen once. Sample: memory CD4+ T cells from blood. These receptor sequences come from a female donor in good health, serving as a healthy control.

The chain couples TRBV11-1 to TRBJ2-1; 9 bases are a match to TRBD1. Germline V gives CDR1 SGHAT, CDR2 FQDESV (reference sequence). V lost 6 bases and J lost 7; bases outside the gene matches: 13. The CDR3 contains 16 residues. This chain's CDR3 is CASSSKAGQGVNEQFF. The DNA of the CDR3 is TGTGCCAGCAGTTCAAAGGCGGGACAGGGAGTTAATGAGCAGTTCTTC.

The chain is built from TRBV7-2 and TRBJ2-3; no clear D. The length of the CDR3 is 14 residues. Germline CDR1 SGHTA, CDR2 FQGNSA. The V and J ends lost 4 bases and 1 base respectively, with 9 bases between them. CDR3 sequence reads: CASSSRPGTDTQYF. CDR3 DNA sequence: TGTGCCAGCAGCTCACGACCCGGCACAGATACGCAGTATTTT. The full variable domain, rest sourced from reference TRBV7-2 and TRBJ2-3, is GAGVSQSPSNKVTEKGKDVELRCDPISGHTALYWYRQSLGQGLEFLIYFQGNSAPDKSGLPSDRFSAERTGGSVSTLTIQRTQQEDSAVYLCASSSRPGTDTQYFGPGTRLTVL.

This clonotype came up many times. The rearrangement joins TRBV7-9 to TRBJ2-1; 7 bases are a match to TRBD1. Germline V gene lookup returns CDR1 SEHNR and CDR2 FQNEAQ (reference sequence). V was clipped by 2 bases and J by 5 bases; unmatched bases: 6. The CDR3 has 15 residues. The CDR3 DNA sequence: TGTGCCAGCAGCTTAATGGGGACAGCCAACAATGAGCAGTTCTTC. The encoded protein is CASSLMGTANNEQFF.

In this sample, this clonotype turned up many times. CDR3 nucleotide sequence: TGCGCCAGCAGCCGGACAGGCCCGTGGGGGGAACAAGAGACCCAGTACTTC. Translated: CASSRTGPWGEQETQYF. This sequence joins TRBV5-1 and TRBJ2-5; maybe TRBD1 (7 bases). The CDR3 length is 17 residues. Germline CDR1 SGHRS, CDR2 YFSETQ. V lost 4 bases, J lost 2 bases, and 21 bases lay in between. Full variable domain (remainder filled in from reference TRBV5-1 and TRBJ2-5): KAGVTQTPRYLIKTRGQQVTLSCSPISGHRSVSWYQQTPGQGLQFLFEYFSETQRNKGNFPGRFSGRQFSNSRSEMNVSTLELGDSALYLCASSRTGPWGEQETQYFGPGTRLLVL.

This clonotype was counted once. One base away lies a much larger clone, so this may be a sequencing read error. The V call is TRBV10-3, the J call TRBJ1-1; maybe TRBD1 (6 bases). Trimming shortened V by 9 bases and J by 1 base, and 15 bases separated the two germline ends. Germline V gene lookup returns CDR1 ENHRY and CDR2 SYGVKD. The CDR3 has 14 residues. The CDR3 nucleotides are TGTGCCATTCGAGGGCAGGGGTCGAACACTGAAGCTTTCTTT. Translating gives CAIRGQGSNTEAFF.

This chain connects TRBV29-1 to TRBJ2-7, with D maybe TRBD1 (7 bases). The CDR3 has 11 amino acids. Germline values: CDR1 SQVTM, CDR2 ANQGSEA. V lost 7 bases and J lost 5, with 12 bases in between. The CDR3 nucleotides read TGCAGCGCAGGGGGGATCGACGAGCAGTACTTC. Translating gives CSAGGIDEQYF.

This clonotype has ten or more counts. The chain is built from TRBV29-1 and TRBJ2-7, with TRBD1 matching 7 bases. Losses at the gene ends were 5 bases for V and 6 bases for J; bases not matched to a gene: 7. CDR1 is SQVTM and CDR2 is ANQGSEA in the germline V gene. CDR3 length: 12 amino acids. For the CDR3, the DNA is TGCAGCGTTTGCACAGGGGCGCGCGAGCAGTACTTC. Translation: CSVCTGAREQYF.

CDR3 amino acids: CASSLDSSGYTF. As DNA, the CDR3 is TGTGCCAGTAGTTTGGACAGCAGTGGCTACACCTTC. V is TRBV19 and J is TRBJ1-2, with D perhaps TRBD1 (6 bases). Germline-derived CDR1 and CDR2 are LNHDA and SQIVND (reference sequence). V was clipped by 5 bases and J by 7 bases, with 11 bases between them. The CDR3 is 12 residues long. Together with reference TRBV19 and TRBJ1-2, the CDR3 gives the full variable domain: DGGITQSPKYLFRKEGQNVTLSCEQNLNHDAMYWYRQDPGQGLRLIYYSQIVNDFQKGDIAEGYSVSREKKESFPLTVTSAQKNPTAFYLCASSLDSSGYTFGSGTRLTVV.

This clonotype showed up many times. The chain recombines TRBV20-1 with TRBJ2-7, with D hard to call. The length of the CDR3 is 12 residues. V lost 1 base to trimming and J lost 2 bases, with 6 bases between them. The germline gives CDR1 DFQATT, CDR2 SNEGSKA (reference sequence). The CDR3 sequence is CSARAAAYEQYF. Written as DNA, the CDR3 is TGCAGTGCTAGAGCGGCAGCCTACGAGCAGTACTTC.

This rearrangement joins TRBV7-2 to TRBJ2-2; possible D gene TRBD2, 5 bases. Germline V gene sequence: CDR1 SGHTA, CDR2 FQGNSA. CDR3 length: 16 residues. Trimming took off 6 bases at V and 4 bases at J, with 18 bases between the two ends. CDR3 nucleotide sequence: TGTGCCAGCAGGAGGTTTCAAGGCGAGGGCACCGGGGAGCTGTTTTTT. Its protein product is CASRRFQGEGTGELFF.

Ten or more counts support this clonotype. The chain combines TRBV29-1 with TRBJ1-2, with D possibly being TRBD1 (5 bases). CDR3 size: 13 residues. The germline CDR1 and CDR2 sequences are SQVTM and ANQGSEA. V was trimmed by 8 bases and J by 8 bases, leaving 21 bases between them. This chain's CDR3 is CSSLGAASSGYTF. The CDR3 region has the DNA TGCAGCTCGCTAGGGGCAGCTAGCTCCGGCTACACCTTC.

The sample holds a few counts of this clonotype. V is TRBV7-2 and J is TRBJ2-2; TRBD1 is a possible D gene (5 bases). The germline V gene encodes CDR1 SGHTA and CDR2 FQGNSA. With 5 bases removed from V and 0 bases from J, the gap between germline ends came to 10 bases. CDR3 length: 15 residues. The CDR3 loop reads CASSPDSSNTGELFF. The CDR3 nucleotides read TGTGCCAGCAGCCCCGACAGTTCGAACACCGGGGAGCTGTTTTTT.

This clonotype has a handful of counts. V usage is TRBV9 and J usage is TRBJ2-3; D gene uncertain. The V and J ends lost 2 bases and 2 bases respectively, with 6 bases between them. The CDR3 is 13 amino acids. Germline CDR1 and CDR2: SGDLS and YYNGEE. In DNA, the CDR3 is TGTGCCAGCAGCGTCTCGACCACAGATACGCAGTATTTT. This encodes CASSVSTTDTQYF.

This clonotype came up a few times. This chain links TRBV5-4 with TRBJ2-1; D ambiguous. The CDR3 has 14 residues. Deletions cut 4 bases from V and 4 bases from J, with 12 bases between. Per the germline V gene, CDR1 is SGHNT and CDR2 is YYREEE (reference sequence). For the CDR3, the DNA is TGTGCCAGCAGCGGGGATGTGGGTTACAATGAGCAGTTCTTC. It specifies CASSGDVGYNEQFF.

V usage is TRBV10-3 and J usage is TRBJ2-3; D unresolved. V was shortened by 6 bases and J by 0 bases, with 10 bases between the two germline ends. CDR3 length: 14 residues. Germline V lookup: CDR1 ENHRY, CDR2 SYGVKD. The CDR3 sequence: CAISSPPSTDTQYF. The DNA for the CDR3 is TGTGCCATCAGCAGCCCTCCTAGCACAGATACGCAGTATTTT.